These T cell receptor beta chains were read from a single sample in a study of cytomegalovirus exposure and HLA in healthy donors. Profiled with immunoSEQ multiplex PCR; TCRdb holds only in-frame clones, not every one. Here the sample spans around 190,000 clones, about 9% being singletons. The sequenced sample consisted of PBMCs. These receptors were taken from a woman in her twenties or thirties in good health and CMV-seropositive. CDR3s include the opening cysteine and the closing phenylalanine or tryptophan. A D gene is named only where the DNA matches it firmly. Some rows have no size entry. The others give once, few or many, or a class for an expanded clone.

>NA|TRBV27|TRBD2|TRBJ2-7
TGTGCCAGCAGTTTACATACCGCGGGAGCCGGGGAGCAGTACTTC
CASSLHTAGAGEQYF
>few|TRBV29-1|NA|TRBJ1-1
TGCAGTTACAGCATGAACACTGAAGCTTTCTTT
CSYSMNTEAFF
>NA|TRBV10-1|NA|TRBJ2-7
TGCGCCAGCAGTTCTGCACCCGGCGAGCAGTACTTC
CASSSAPGEQYF
>NA|TRBV11-2|TRBD1|TRBJ2-7
TGTGCCAGCGCGGACAGGAAGAGGAACGAGCAGTACTTC
CASADRKRNEQYF
>few|TRBV11-2|TRBD2|TRBJ2-7
TGTGCCAGCAGCCGACTAGCGGGAGCTAGGGAGCAGTACTTC
CASSRLAGAREQYF
>NA|TRBV9|TRBD1|TRBJ1-5
TGTGCCAGCAGCGTAGGTTCAGGGGGAAGTCAGCCCCAGCATTTT
CASSVGSGGSQPQHF
>NA|TRBV2|NA|TRBJ2-1
TGTGCCAGCAGTGAATCAGGCTATCCTGGCAATGAGCAGTTCTTC
CASSESGYPGNEQFF
>NA|TRBV7-2|NA|TRBJ2-5
TGTGCCAGCAGCTTAGTTCGGACAGACCAAGAGACCCAGTACTTC
CASSLVRTDQETQYF
>NA|TRBV5-8|NA|TRBJ2-1
TGTGCCAGCAGCTTGGGGACTCCACTGTACTACAATGAGCAGTTCTTC
CASSLGTPLYYNEQFF
>NA|TRBV7-2|TRBD1|TRBJ2-7
TGTGCCAGCAGCACCCGACAGGGTGGTATCTACGAGCAGTACTTC
CASSTRQGGIYEQYF
>few|TRBV10-1|NA|TRBJ2-7
TGCGCCAGCAACAGGGAGTTATGGGACGAGCAGTACTTC
CASNRELWDEQYF
>NA|TRBV6-6|NA|TRBJ1-2
TGTGCCAGCAGCCCTACAGGGCCCCTCTATGGCTACACCTTC
CASSPTGPLYGYTF
>few|TRBV23-1|TRBD2|TRBJ2-7
TGCGCCAGCAGTCAAGCTACTAGCGGGAGTGGCTACGAGCAGTACTTC
CASSQATSGSGYEQYF
>NA|TRBV5-1|NA|TRBJ1-2
TGCGCCAGCAGCTTGGGTGGGGGCCTGAGCTATGGCTACACCTTC
CASSLGGGLSYGYTF
>NA|TRBV5-1|NA|TRBJ2-3
TGCGCCAGCAGCTCGGCGGCAGGGTTTGGGTTCACAGATACGCAGTATTTT
CASSSAAGFGFTDTQYF
>once|TRBV27|TRBD1|TRBJ2-2
TGTGCCCCTCCCCGACAGGGAACCGGGGAGCTGTTTTTT
CAPPRQGTGELFF
>NA|TRBV5-1|TRBD1|TRBJ1-2
TGCGCCAGCAGCCCGACAGGGACAGATCGTGGCTACACCTTC
CASSPTGTDRGYTF
>few|TRBV11-2|TRBD1|TRBJ1-2
TGTGCCAGCAGCTTAGGGAGACAGGGTGGCCCCTATGGCTACACCTTC
CASSLGRQGGPYGYTF
>few|TRBV7-9|NA|TRBJ2-1
TGTGCCAGCAGCCAGAGACGGGAACTCCCCTACAATGAGCAGTTCTTC
CASSQRRELPYNEQFF
>few|TRBV29-1|TRBD1|TRBJ2-5
TGCAGCGTTGAAGACCGGGACAGGGGATTCCAAGAGACCCAGTACTTC
CSVEDRDRGFQETQYF
>NA|TRBV29-1|TRBD1|TRBJ1-2
TGCAGCGCTATACCACAGGGGGTAGACTATGGCTACACCTTC
CSAIPQGVDYGYTF
>few|TRBV6-1|TRBD1|TRBJ1-5
TGTGCCAGCAGTGGGACAGGGCCTCAGCCCCAGCATTTT
CASSGTGPQPQHF
>NA|TRBV5-6|TRBD1|TRBJ2-5
TGTGCCAGCAGCTTTGACAGGGGAGAGACCCAGTACTTC
CASSFDRGETQYF
>few|TRBV7-8|NA|TRBJ2-5
TGTGCCAGCAGCCACGGGGAGACCCAGTACTTC
CASSHGETQYF
>few|TRBV28|TRBD1|TRBJ2-1
TGTGCCAGCAATATGGGACAGTCCTACAATGAGCAGTTCTTC
CASNMGQSYNEQFF
>NA|TRBV6-5|NA|TRBJ2-2
TGTGCCAGCAGCCGGGGAACCGGGGAGCTGTTTTTT
CASSRGTGELFF
>few|TRBV5-4|TRBD1|TRBJ2-7
TGTGCCAGCAGCTCCCGGGCGACAGGGGGAAACGAGCAGTACTTC
CASSSRATGGNEQYF
>few|TRBV15|TRBD1|TRBJ2-7
TGTGCCACCAGCACTTCTCGGACAGGGGAAGGATGGCCTTCCTACGAGCAGTACTTC
CATSTSRTGEGWPSYEQYF
>NA|TRBV30|NA|TRBJ2-7
TGTGCCTGGAGACAGGGAAGAAGGGAGCAGTACTTC
CAWRQGRREQYF
>NA|TRBV5-1|NA|TRBJ2-1
TGCGCCAGCAGCTTACGGGACTTCAATGAGCAGTTCTTC
CASSLRDFNEQFF
>few|TRBV7-9|TRBD1|TRBJ2-1
TGTGCCAGCAGCGGGGGACAGATCTCCTACAATGAGCAGTTCTTC
CASSGGQISYNEQFF
>many|TRBV2|NA|TRBJ1-5
TGTGCCAGCAGTCGGCGCGGAGGCAATCAGCCCCAGCATTTT
CASSRRGGNQPQHF
>few|TRBV5-4|TRBD1|TRBJ2-6
TGTGCCAGCAGCCTATCGACAGGGGCCGGCTCTGGGGCCAACGTCCTGACTTTC
CASSLSTGAGSGANVLTF
>NA|TRBV10-3|NA|TRBJ2-7
TGTGCCATCAGTGAGAAAATCTCCGGATCGTGGAGATTGTTTGAGCAGTACTTC
CAISEKISGSWRLFEQYF
>NA|TRBV2|NA|TRBJ1-2
TGTGCCAGCAGTGAAGCCTCACACCTCTATGGCTACACCTTC
CASSEASHLYGYTF
>once|TRBV5-1|TRBD2|TRBJ2-1
TGCGCCAGCAGCTACGGACTAGAGACCTACAATGAGCAGTTCTTC
CASSYGLETYNEQFF
>few|TRBV30|TRBD2|TRBJ2-3
TGTGCCTGGAGTGATCCTAGCGGGATACGTGATACGCAGTATTTT
CAWSDPSGIRDTQYF
>NA|TRBV7-2|NA|TRBJ2-3
TGTGCCAGCAGCTTACGAACAGGATACACAGATACGCAGTATTTT
CASSLRTGYTDTQYF
>few|TRBV19|NA|TRBJ2-3
TGTGCCAGTAGTATAGGATACCGGGACTTTCATACGCAGTATTTT
CASSIGYRDFHTQYF
>NA|TRBV6-1|TRBD1|TRBJ2-2
TGTGCCAGCAGTGGAACAGGGGGCTGGGTCGGGGAGCTGTTTTTT
CASSGTGGWVGELFF